The rows below give T cell receptor beta chains drawn from one sample of a study of Tregs in tolerant kidney transplant recipients. Generated by immunoSEQ multiplex PCR, the TCRdb table keeps only in-frame clones and is missing some. The data contain roughly 80,000 clones, roughly 98% of them singletons. Sequencing was performed on CD4+ T cells from blood, taken before the transplant. Every receptor here comes from a human donor who received a combined kidney and bone marrow transplant. Both conserved end residues are part of each CDR3. Each record gives: D gene, clone size, V gene, J gene, CDR3 protein, CDR3 DNA. D genes are given only for firm matches. Expanded clones get a size class; other rows say once, few or many, or leave the size out.

TRBD2	once	TRBV7-3	TRBJ2-3	CASSHGLDRDTQYF	TGTGCCAGCAGCCACGGACTAGATCGGGATACGCAGTATTTT
NA	NA	TRBV15	TRBJ1-5	CATSRDRQREDNQPQHF	TGTGCCACCAGCAGAGACCGTCAGCGGGAAGATAATCAGCCCCAGCATTTT
NA	NA	TRBV5-1	TRBJ2-2	CASSLHSGELFF	TGCGCCAGCAGCTTGCATTCCGGGGAGCTGTTTTTT
NA	NA	TRBV5-1	TRBJ2-7	CASSLSVLAPSYEQYF	TGCGCCAGCAGCTTGTCTGTTCTAGCTCCATCCTACGAGCAGTACTTC
TRBD1	NA	TRBV7-2	TRBJ2-7	CASSLIGTGSYEQYF	TGTGCCAGCAGCTTAATCGGGACAGGGTCCTACGAGCAGTACTTC
NA	NA	TRBV4-3	TRBJ1-3	CASSQVSGAGNTIYF	TGCGCCAGCAGCCAAGTTTCCGGGGCTGGAAACACCATATATTTT
TRBD2	NA	TRBV14	TRBJ2-7	CASSRRSGGAGGEQYF	TGTGCCAGCAGCAGACGTTCCGGGGGGGCTGGCGGGGAGCAGTACTTC
NA	NA	TRBV7-6	TRBJ2-5	CASSLTLARETQYF	TGTGCCAGCAGCTTAACTCTAGCTCGAGAGACCCAGTACTTC
TRBD1	NA	TRBV4-2	TRBJ1-3	CASSQRDRVSGNTIYF	TGTGCCAGCAGCCAACGGGACAGGGTTTCCGGAAACACCATATATTTT
TRBD1	NA	TRBV7-8	TRBJ2-7	CASSPRDSVSYEQYF	TGTGCCAGCAGTCCACGGGACAGTGTCTCCTACGAGCAGTACTTC
NA	once	TRBV4-3	TRBJ2-5	CASSQGHSVGAETQYF	TGCGCCAGCAGCCAAGGACACAGCGTTGGGGCGGAGACCCAGTACTTC
NA	NA	TRBV30	TRBJ1-3	CAWSVQGRPFSGNTIYF	TGTGCCTGGAGTGTACAAGGGAGACCGTTCTCTGGAAACACCATATATTTT
TRBD2	NA	TRBV9	TRBJ2-7	CASSVGLAGAEQYF	TGTGCCAGCAGCGTAGGACTAGCGGGAGCCGAGCAGTACTTC
NA	NA	TRBV18	TRBJ2-7	CASSPLVGSGGYEQYF	TGTGCCAGCTCACCACTGGTTGGTAGCGGCGGCTACGAGCAGTACTTC
TRBD1	NA	TRBV18	TRBJ1-2	CASSPDRVYGYTF	TGTGCCAGCTCACCGGACAGGGTGTACGGCTACACCTTC
NA	NA	TRBV19	TRBJ2-2	CASSIEHGVGLIGELFF	TGTGCCAGTAGTATCGAACACGGGGTAGGATTGATCGGGGAGCTGTTTTTT
TRBD1	NA	TRBV14	TRBJ2-3	CASSSGTALSFTQYF	TGTGCCAGCAGTTCCGGGACAGCCCTGTCATTTACGCAGTATTTT
TRBD1	NA	TRBV7-2	TRBJ1-5	CASSLTGTGADNQPQHF	TGTGCCAGCAGCTTAACTGGGACAGGGGCAGACAATCAGCCCCAGCATTTT
NA	NA	TRBV19	TRBJ2-5	CASSIDEWAETQYF	TGTGCCAGTAGTATAGATGAGTGGGCGGAGACCCAGTACTTC
NA	NA	TRBV28	TRBJ1-6	CASSSVPGILQYNSPLHF	TGTGCCAGCAGTTCGGTGCCAGGGATCCTTCAATATAATTCACCCCTCCACTTT
TRBD2	once	TRBV19	TRBJ2-1	CASSNPSGSSYEQFF	TGTGCCAGTAGTAACCCTAGCGGGAGCAGCTATGAGCAGTTCTTC
NA	NA	TRBV30	TRBJ2-1	CAWSLRGANEQFF	TGTGCCTGGAGCCTCCGCGGAGCTAATGAGCAGTTCTTC
TRBD1	NA	TRBV4-3	TRBJ1-1	CASSQGDRDAEAFF	TGCGCCAGCAGCCAAGGGGACAGGGATGCTGAAGCTTTCTTT
NA	NA	TRBV5-6	TRBJ1-2	CASSYLQGRNYGYTF	TGTGCCAGCAGCTATCTACAGGGACGCAACTATGGCTACACCTTC
NA	NA	TRBV19	TRBJ2-1	CASSMSVRNNEQFF	TGTGCCAGTAGTATGTCGGTCAGGAACAATGAGCAGTTCTTC
NA	NA	TRBV18	TRBJ2-1	CASSPSERGEQFF	TGTGCCAGCTCACCCTCCGAGAGAGGTGAGCAGTTCTTC
TRBD1	NA	TRBV29-1	TRBJ1-1	CSVASRGQNTEAFF	TGCAGCGTTGCGTCCAGGGGGCAGAACACTGAAGCTTTCTTT
TRBD1	NA	TRBV6-1	TRBJ2-1	CASPPGQGVFEQFF	TGTGCCAGCCCCCCGGGACAGGGTGTTTTTGAGCAGTTCTTC
TRBD1	NA	TRBV5-1	TRBJ2-7	CASSPGDREFYEQYF	TGCGCCAGCAGCCCGGGGGACAGGGAGTTCTACGAGCAGTACTTC
NA	NA	TRBV15	TRBJ2-7	CATSRDTNSYEQYF	TGTGCCACCAGCAGAGATACTAACTCCTACGAGCAGTACTTC
TRBD2	NA	TRBV5-4	TRBJ2-7	CASSLDLAGGNEQYF	TGTGCCAGCAGCTTGGATCTGGCGGGGGGTAACGAGCAGTACTTC
NA	NA	TRBV7-8	TRBJ2-1	CASSPWGERRYNEQFF	TGTGCCAGCAGCCCTTGGGGGGAGAGACGCTACAATGAGCAGTTCTTC
NA	NA	TRBV5-1	TRBJ2-3	CASSLENRGIRTDTQYF	TGCGCCAGCAGCTTGGAGAATAGGGGGATCCGCACAGATACGCAGTATTTT
TRBD2	NA	TRBV19	TRBJ2-3	CASSASGRTDTQYF	TGTGCCAGTAGTGCTAGCGGCCGAACAGATACGCAGTATTTT
TRBD2	NA	TRBV5-1	TRBJ2-3	CASSLKLAGGTDTQYF	TGCGCCAGCAGCTTGAAACTAGCGGGGGGAACAGATACGCAGTATTTT
TRBD2	NA	TRBV9	TRBJ2-7	CASSVGREGYEQYF	TGTGCCAGCAGCGTTGGCCGGGAGGGCTACGAGCAGTACTTC
NA	NA	TRBV30	TRBJ2-3	CAWNWGGTDTQYF	TGTGCCTGGAATTGGGGGGGCACAGATACGCAGTATTTT
NA	NA	TRBV6-1	TRBJ2-5	CASSTVSQETQYF	TGTGCCAGCAGTACAGTGTCTCAAGAGACCCAGTACTTC
NA	NA	TRBV4-3	TRBJ2-2	CASSQGASGELFF	TGCGCCAGCAGCCAAGGGGCCAGCGGGGAGCTGTTTTTT
TRBD2	NA	TRBV7-9	TRBJ2-3	CASSRPSGGSTDTQYF	TGTGCCAGCAGCCGACCTAGCGGGGGGAGCACAGATACGCAGTATTTT
NA	NA	TRBV30	TRBJ2-1	CAWSVRDFLSSYNEQFF	TGTGCCTGGAGTGTAAGAGACTTCCTGAGCTCCTACAATGAGCAGTTCTTC